This T cell receptor (beta chain) was recorded in a study of molecular identifiers for immune sequencing clone quantification. This CDR3 spans 15 amino acids. Germline CDR1 reads SNHLY; CDR2 reads FYNNEI. V dropped 9 bases and J dropped 5; count of bases not matched to a gene: 11. Input for naive CD8 libraries was about 17,000 to 1,100,000 sorted cells; the RNA fraction used was 10%, 30% or 50%. The sample holds many counts of this clonotype. Bulk libraries came from a prior protocol with listed TCR primers. Each CDR3 protein gets one entry after TCRdb re-called the PCR reads with MiXCR. The sample records about 640,000 distinct CDR3 sequences, just under 20% being singletons.

The clonotype originates from a human donor in good health. Some libraries in this study had Jurkat cell RNA spiked in. The sequenced sample consisted of naive CD8+ T cells from blood, with Jurkat cell RNA spiked in. Subset reported: FACS-sorted CD8+CD4-CCR7+CD45RA+ naive T cells. The gene calls are TRBV2 and TRBJ2-1; 9 positions agree with TRBD2. Here the CDR3 reads CAREKGLALDNEQFF. In DNA form, the CDR3 reads TGTGCCAGAGAGAAGGGACTAGCTCTGGACAATGAGCAGTTCTTC.